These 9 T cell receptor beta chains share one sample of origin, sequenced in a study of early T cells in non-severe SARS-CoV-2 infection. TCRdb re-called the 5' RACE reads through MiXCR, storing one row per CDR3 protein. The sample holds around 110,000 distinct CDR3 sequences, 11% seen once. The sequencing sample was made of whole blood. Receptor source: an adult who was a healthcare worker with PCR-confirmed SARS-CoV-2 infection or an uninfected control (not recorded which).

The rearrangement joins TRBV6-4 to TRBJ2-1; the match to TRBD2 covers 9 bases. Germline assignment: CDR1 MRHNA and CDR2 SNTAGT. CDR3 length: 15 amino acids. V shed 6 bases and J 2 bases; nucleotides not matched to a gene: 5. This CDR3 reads CASSHLAGPYNEQFF. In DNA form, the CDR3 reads TGTGCCAGCAGCCACCTAGCGGGGCCCTACAATGAGCAGTTCTTC.

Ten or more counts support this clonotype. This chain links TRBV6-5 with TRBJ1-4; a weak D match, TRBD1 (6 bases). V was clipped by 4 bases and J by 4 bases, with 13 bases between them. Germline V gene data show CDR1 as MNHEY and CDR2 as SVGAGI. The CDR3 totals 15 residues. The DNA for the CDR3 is TGTGCCAGCAGTTTGGGTGGGGGCCTTAATGAAAAACTGTTTTTT. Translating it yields CASSLGGGLNEKLFF.

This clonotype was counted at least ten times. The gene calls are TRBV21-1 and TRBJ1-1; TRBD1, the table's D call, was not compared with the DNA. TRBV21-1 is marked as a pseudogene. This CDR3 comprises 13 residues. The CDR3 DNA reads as TGTGCCAGCGCTAGGACAGTTAACACTGAAGCTTTCTTT. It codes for CASARTVNTEAFF.

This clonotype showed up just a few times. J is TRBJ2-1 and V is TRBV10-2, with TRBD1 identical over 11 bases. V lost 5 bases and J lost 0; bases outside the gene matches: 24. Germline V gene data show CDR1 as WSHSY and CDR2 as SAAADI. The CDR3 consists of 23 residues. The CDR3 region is CASSMRLPGQGETQSSSYNEQFF. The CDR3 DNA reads TGCGCCAGCAGTATGCGTCTACCGGGACAGGGGGAAACACAATCGAGCTCCTACAATGAGCAGTTCTTC.

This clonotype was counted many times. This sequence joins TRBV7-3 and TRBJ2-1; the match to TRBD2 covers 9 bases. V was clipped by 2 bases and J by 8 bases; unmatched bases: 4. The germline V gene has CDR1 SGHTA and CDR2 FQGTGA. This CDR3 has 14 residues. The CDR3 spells CASSLAGGFDEQFF. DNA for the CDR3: TGTGCCAGCAGCTTAGCGGGAGGGTTCGATGAGCAGTTCTTC.

The CDR3 nucleotides read TGTGCCAGCAGGGGACGGGGAACTAATGAAAAACTGTTTTTT. Residues: CASRGRGTNEKLFF. V and J are TRBV6-1 and TRBJ1-4; D may be TRBD1 (5 bases). This CDR3 contains 14 residues. Germline V CDR1 and CDR2: MNHNS, SASEGT. Trimming removed 6 bases at V and 1 base at J, with 9 bases between.

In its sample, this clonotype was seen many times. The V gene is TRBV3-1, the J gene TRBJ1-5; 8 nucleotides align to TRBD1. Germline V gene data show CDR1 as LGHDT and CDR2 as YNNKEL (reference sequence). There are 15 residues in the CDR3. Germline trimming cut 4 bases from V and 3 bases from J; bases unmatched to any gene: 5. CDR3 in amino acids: CASSPGTGNNQPQHF. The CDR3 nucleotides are TGTGCCAGCAGCCCGGGGACAGGTAACAATCAGCCCCAGCATTTT.

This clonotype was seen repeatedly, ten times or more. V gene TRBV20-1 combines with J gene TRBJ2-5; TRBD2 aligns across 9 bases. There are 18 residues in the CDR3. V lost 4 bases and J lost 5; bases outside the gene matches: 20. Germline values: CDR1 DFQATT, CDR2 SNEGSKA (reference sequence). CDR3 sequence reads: CSAIGAIKTSGSVETQYF. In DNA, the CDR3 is TGCAGTGCTATCGGGGCCATCAAGACTAGCGGAAGCGTTGAGACCCAGTACTTC.

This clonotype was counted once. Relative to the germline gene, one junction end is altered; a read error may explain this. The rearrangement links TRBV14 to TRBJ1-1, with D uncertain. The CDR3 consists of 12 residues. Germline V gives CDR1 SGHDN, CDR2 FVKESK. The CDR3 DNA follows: TGTGCCAGAAGCCTAAGACACACTGAAGCTTTCTTT. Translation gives CARSLRHTEAFF. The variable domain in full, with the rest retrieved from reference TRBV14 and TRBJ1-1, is EAGVTQFPSHSVIEKGQTVTLRCDPISGHDNLYWYRRVMGKEIKFLLHFVKESKQDESGMPNNRFLAERTGGTYSTLKVQPAELEDSGVYFCARSLRHTEAFFGQGTRLTVV.